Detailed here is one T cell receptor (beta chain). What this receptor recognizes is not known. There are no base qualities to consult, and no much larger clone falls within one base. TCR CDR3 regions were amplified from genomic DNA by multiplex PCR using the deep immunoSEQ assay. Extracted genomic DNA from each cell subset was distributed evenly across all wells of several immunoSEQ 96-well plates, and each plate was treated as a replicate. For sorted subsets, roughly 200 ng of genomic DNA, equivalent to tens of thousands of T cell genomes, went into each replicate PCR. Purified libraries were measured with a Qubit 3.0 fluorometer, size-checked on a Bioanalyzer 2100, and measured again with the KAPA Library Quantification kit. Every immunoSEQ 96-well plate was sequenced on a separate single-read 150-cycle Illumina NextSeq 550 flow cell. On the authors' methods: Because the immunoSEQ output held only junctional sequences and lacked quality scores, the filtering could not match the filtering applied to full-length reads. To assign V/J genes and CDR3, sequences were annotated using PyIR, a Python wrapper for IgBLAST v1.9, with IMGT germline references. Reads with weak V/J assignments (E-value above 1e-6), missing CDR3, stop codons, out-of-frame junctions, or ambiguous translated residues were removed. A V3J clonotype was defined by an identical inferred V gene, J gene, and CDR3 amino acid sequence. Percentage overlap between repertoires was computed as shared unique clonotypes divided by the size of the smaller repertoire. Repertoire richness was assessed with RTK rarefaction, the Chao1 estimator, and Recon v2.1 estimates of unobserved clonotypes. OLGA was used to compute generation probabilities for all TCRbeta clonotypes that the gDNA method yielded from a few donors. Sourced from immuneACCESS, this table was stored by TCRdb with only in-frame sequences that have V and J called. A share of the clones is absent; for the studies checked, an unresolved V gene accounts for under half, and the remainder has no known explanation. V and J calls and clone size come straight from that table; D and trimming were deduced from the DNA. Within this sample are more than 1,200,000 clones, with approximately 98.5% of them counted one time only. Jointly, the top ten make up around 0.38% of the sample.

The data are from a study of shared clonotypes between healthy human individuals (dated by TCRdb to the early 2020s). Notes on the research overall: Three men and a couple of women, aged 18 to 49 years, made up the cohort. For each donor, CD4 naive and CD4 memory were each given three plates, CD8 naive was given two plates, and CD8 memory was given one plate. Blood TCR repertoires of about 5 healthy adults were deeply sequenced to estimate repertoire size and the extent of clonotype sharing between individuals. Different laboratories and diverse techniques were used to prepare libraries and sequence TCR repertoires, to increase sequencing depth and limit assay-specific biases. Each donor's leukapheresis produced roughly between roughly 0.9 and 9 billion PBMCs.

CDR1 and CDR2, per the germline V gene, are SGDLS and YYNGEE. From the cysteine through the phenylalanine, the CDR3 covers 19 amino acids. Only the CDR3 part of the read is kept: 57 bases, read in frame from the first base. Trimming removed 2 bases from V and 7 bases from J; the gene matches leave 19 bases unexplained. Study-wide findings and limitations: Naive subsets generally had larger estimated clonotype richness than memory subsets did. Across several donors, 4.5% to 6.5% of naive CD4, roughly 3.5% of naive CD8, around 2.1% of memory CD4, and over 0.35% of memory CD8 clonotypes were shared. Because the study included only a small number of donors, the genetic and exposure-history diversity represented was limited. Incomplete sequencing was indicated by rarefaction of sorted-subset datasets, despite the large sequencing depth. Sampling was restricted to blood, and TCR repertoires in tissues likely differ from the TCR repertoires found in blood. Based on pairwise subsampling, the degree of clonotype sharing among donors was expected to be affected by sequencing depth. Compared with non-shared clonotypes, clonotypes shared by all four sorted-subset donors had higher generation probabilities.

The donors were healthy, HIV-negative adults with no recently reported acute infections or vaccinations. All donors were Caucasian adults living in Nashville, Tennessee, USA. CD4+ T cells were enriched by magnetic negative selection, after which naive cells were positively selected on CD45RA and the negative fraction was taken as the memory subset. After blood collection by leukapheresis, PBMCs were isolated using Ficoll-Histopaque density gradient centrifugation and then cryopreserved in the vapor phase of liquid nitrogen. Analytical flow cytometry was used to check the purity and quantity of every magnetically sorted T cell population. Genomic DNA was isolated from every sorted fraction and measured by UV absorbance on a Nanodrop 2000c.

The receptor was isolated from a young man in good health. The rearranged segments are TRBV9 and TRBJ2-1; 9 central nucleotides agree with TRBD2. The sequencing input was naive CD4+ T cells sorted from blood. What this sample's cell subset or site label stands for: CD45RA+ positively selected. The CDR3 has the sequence CASSVTLFSAGGERNEQFF. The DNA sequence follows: TGTGCCAGCAGCGTTACCCTTTTTTCAGCGGGGGGAGAGAGGAATGAGCAGTTCTTC. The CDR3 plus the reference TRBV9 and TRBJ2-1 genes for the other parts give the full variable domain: DSGVTQTPKHLITATGQRVTLRCSPRSGDLSVYWYQQSLDQGLQFLIQYYNGEERAKGNILERFSAQQFPDLHSELNLSSLELGDSALYFCASSVTLFSAGGERNEQFFGPGTRLTVL.